The entry below describes one TCR beta chain. Its antigen target is currently unknown. No base qualities exist here, and no much larger clone lies one base off it. TCRbeta CDR3 regions were amplified from genomic DNA using the immunoSEQ Assay, a bias-controlled multiplex PCR. For the original study's pipeline: Within the assay, amplification of reference gene primers was used to estimate how many nucleated cells each sample contained. To quantify the absolute abundance of each unique TCRbeta CDR3 rearrangement, sequence reads were collapsed and filtered. For each sample, productive Simpson clonality was calculated as the square root of Simpson's diversity index over productive rearrangements. TCRdb carries this immuneACCESS record with in-frame sequences only. Its versions omit some clonotypes, under half of them owing to an unresolved V gene in the studies checked, with the rest unexplained. That table is the source of V, J and clone size, and D and trimming were worked out from the DNA. This sample has about 78,000 clones in its table, and about 89% of those were observed once. The top ten clonotypes cover more than 1.5% of the sample.

Measured from the cysteine to the phenylalanine, the CDR3 is 16 residues long. The DNA shown is the 48-base CDR3, in frame from base 1. The germline V gene encodes CDR1 LGHDT and CDR2 YNNKEL (reference sequence). Trimming leaves V shorter by 2 bases and J shorter by 2 bases, with the junction holding 7 bases beyond the gene matches. This sample was included in a study of blood T cell repertoires in COVID-19 (dated by TCRdb to 2018 to 2020). A note on the overall study: Collaborator samples came from the United States, Italy and Spain and covered acute and convalescent phases of COVID-19. The material from the prospective study consisted of cDNA or gDNA derived from T cells, B-cell-depleted T cells, or PBMCs. Deeply sampled blood TCRbeta repertoires from subjects exposed to, actively infected with, or recovered from COVID-19 were included in the dataset. The repertoires were released in a freely available public database intended as a resource for research on the immune response to SARS-CoV-2. Samples came from the ongoing ImmuneRACE study (first 160 participants) plus 1,254 subjects from 6 global collaborators. A de-identified subject ID, COVID-19 status, age in years and sex were almost always included in the sample metadata. Where HLA class I and class II types were available, the types were taken from metadata supplied by the sample provider, not from assay-based typing.

The collaborating institutions used their own protocols to collect whole blood in K2EDTA tubes. Collaborator samples were shipped for TCRbeta analysis as frozen whole blood, isolated PBMCs, or DNA extracted from either sample type. Points the paper makes about the study in general: Clinical and demographic metadata were provided uncurated, with the amount varying by source and participant.

The sequence links TRBV3-1 (or the pseudogene TRBV3-2) to TRBJ1-2, and TRBD1 aligns with 8 junction nucleotides. What was sequenced was peripheral blood. The source is a woman between 55 and 75 years old with acute or convalescent COVID-19. In nucleotide form, the sequence is TGTGCCAGCAGCCAAAGGGTCGGACAGGGAAACTATGGCTACACCTTC. Its product reads: CASSQRVGQGNYGYTF.